These 28 T cell receptor beta chains share one sample of origin, sequenced in a study of T cell repertoires in cytomegalovirus infection. Their target antigens are unknown. TCRdb re-called the reads with MiXCR, one entry per CDR3 protein. The sample records about 110,000 distinct CDR3 sequences, around 10% being singletons. The sequencing sample was made of PBMCs, sequenced either directly or after in vitro stimulation (not recorded which). The receptor set was obtained from a human donor in good health (CMV status not recorded). Some clones in this sample may be carry-over from other donors' samples.

This chain links TRBV11-2 with TRBJ1-3, with D tentatively TRBD1 (6 bases). V was pared by 4 bases and J by 3 bases, with 13 bases between. CDR1 and CDR2 from the germline V gene are SGHAT and FQNNGV. This CDR3 contains 15 residues. The chain's CDR3 is CASSSIQGYGNTIYF. CDR3 nucleotide sequence: TGTGCCAGCAGCTCAATACAGGGATATGGAAACACCATATATTTT.

There are many counts of this clonotype. The rearrangement links TRBV27 to TRBJ1-5; tentative D call: TRBD1 (6 bases). The ends were cut back, 3 bases at V and 6 bases at J, with 12 bases in the middle. There are 14 residues in the CDR3. The V gene's germline CDR1 is MNHEY and CDR2 SMNVEV (reference sequence). The DNA of the CDR3 is TGTGCCAGCAGTTTTCTCGGGGGGGCTCAGCCCCAGCATTTT. Its protein is CASSFLGGAQPQHF.

V gene TRBV7-8 combines with J gene TRBJ1-5; 7 bases match TRBD1. Looked up from germline, CDR1 is SGHVS and CDR2 is FQNEAQ. V was pared by 2 bases and J by 10 bases, with 11 bases of the junction left unmatched. The CDR3 loop spans 15 amino acids. The chain's CDR3 is CASSLYGQAGHPQHF. For the CDR3, the DNA is TGTGCCAGCAGCTTATATGGACAGGCGGGTCATCCCCAGCATTTT.

This clonotype was recorded a few times. This rearrangement joins TRBV9 to TRBJ2-1, with a possible D match to TRBD2 (5 bases). The CDR3 covers 15 residues. Germline loops: CDR1 SGDLS, CDR2 YYNGEE. The ends were cut back, 0 bases at V and 9 bases at J, with 16 bases in the middle. CDR3 sequence: CASSVDLGVWTEQFF. The CDR3 region has the DNA TGTGCCAGCAGCGTAGATCTCGGGGTTTGGACTGAGCAGTTCTTC.

Only a few counts were recorded for this clonotype. This sequence joins TRBV20-1 and TRBJ2-4; D ambiguous. Germline CDR1 and CDR2: DFQATT and SNEGSKA (reference sequence). Trimming shortened V by 3 bases and J by 6 bases, and 9 bases separated the two germline ends. This CDR3 has 12 residues. In DNA form, the CDR3 reads TGCAGTGCTAGCAACTGGGGAAACATTCAGTACTTC. It translates to CSASNWGNIQYF.

This clonotype was counted between two and nine times. The genes are TRBV20-1 and TRBJ2-1; 11 bases match TRBD2. V lost 3 bases, J lost 6 bases, and 13 bases stayed unmatched. The germline CDR1 and CDR2 sequences are DFQATT and SNEGSKA (reference sequence). The CDR3 has 17 residues. CDR3 protein: CSASYLAGGIGVNEQFF. In nucleotides, the CDR3 is TGCAGTGCTAGTTACCTAGCGGGAGGCATTGGGGTCAATGAGCAGTTCTTC.

This clonotype was counted many times. This chain links TRBV4-3 with TRBJ2-2; 8 bases are shared with TRBD2. This CDR3 region has 15 residues. Trimming removed 4 bases from V and 4 bases from J; junction bases left unmatched: 5. Per the germline V gene, CDR1 is LGHNA and CDR2 is YSLEER. CDR3 in DNA: TGCGCCAGCAGCCGCGGACTAGCACCCACCGGGGAGCTGTTTTTT. Translated, it gives CASSRGLAPTGELFF.

This sequence joins TRBV7-6 and TRBJ2-1; D gene ambiguous. From germline, CDR1 is SGHVS and CDR2 FNYEAQ. The CDR3 totals 15 residues. V lost 4 bases and J 3 bases, leaving 13 bases between the germline ends. The CDR3 region is CASSSVTRDYNEQFF. The CDR3 DNA sequence: TGTGCCAGCAGCTCTGTTACCAGAGACTACAATGAGCAGTTCTTC. Variable domain in full (rest from reference TRBV7-6 and TRBJ2-1): GAGVSQSPRYKVTKRGQDVALRCDPISGHVSLYWYRQALGQGPEFLTYFNYEAQQDKSGLPNDRFSAERPEGSISTLTIQRTEQRDSAMYRCASSSVTRDYNEQFFGPGTRLTVL.

Only a few counts were recorded for this clonotype. The genes are TRBV2 and TRBJ2-7; the D gene is possibly TRBD2 (6 bases). Germline V gene sequence: CDR1 SNHLY, CDR2 FYNNEI. The CDR3 extends over 14 amino acids. Between the trimmed V and J ends, which lost 8 bases and 7 bases, there was a span of 21 bases. CDR3 sequence: CASQTGPGEREQYF. CDR3 DNA sequence: TGTGCCAGCCAAACAGGTCCGGGAGAGAGGGAGCAGTACTTC.

V and J are TRBV18 and TRBJ1-5; tentatively, D is TRBD1 (6 bases). The CDR3 has 14 residues. V was pared by 6 bases and J by 5 bases, with 14 bases between. Looked up from germline, CDR1 is KGHSH and CDR2 is LQKENI. This chain's CDR3 is CASSKTGIDQPQHF. The CDR3 bases are TGTGCCAGCTCGAAAACAGGGATCGATCAGCCCCAGCATTTT.

The V gene is TRBV27, the J gene TRBJ2-7; tentatively, D is TRBD1 (6 bases). The CDR3 is 16 residues long. The V end was cut by 4 bases, the J end by 0 bases, with 16 bases between. Germline CDR1 MNHEY, CDR2 SMNVEV (reference sequence). The CDR3 sequence: CASSSLAQGNSYEQYV. For the CDR3, the DNA is TGTGCCAGCAGTTCCTTGGCTCAGGGGAACTCCTACGAGCAGTACGTC.

The chain links TRBV7-3 to TRBJ1-5, with D tentatively TRBD1 (6 bases). V lost 5 bases to trimming and J lost 4 bases, with 9 bases between them. CDR1 and CDR2 (germline): SGHTA, FQGTGA. CDR3 length: 13 amino acids. The CDR3: CASSLGQNQPQHF. In nucleotides, the CDR3 is TGTGCCAGCAGCCTCGGACAGAATCAGCCCCAGCATTTT.

This clonotype has a count of ten or more. The chain recombines TRBV7-3 with TRBJ2-1; D not certain. The CDR3 has 13 residues. Between the trimmed V and J ends, which lost 5 bases and 5 bases, there was a span of 10 bases. Germline V gene lookup returns CDR1 SGHTA and CDR2 FQGTGA. CDR3 in DNA: TGTGCCAGCAGCCGAGACTCTAACAATGAGCAGTTCTTC. Translated, it gives CASSRDSNNEQFF. The variable domain in full, completed from reference TRBV7-3 and TRBJ2-1, reads GAGVSQTPSNKVTEKGKYVELRCDPISGHTALYWYRQSLGQGPEFLIYFQGTGAADDSGLPNDRFFAVRPEGSVSTLKIQRTERGDSAVYLCASSRDSNNEQFFGPGTRLTVL.

This clonotype was counted many times. This chain uses TRBV7-2 with TRBJ2-5; 7 bases align to TRBD2. CDR3 length: 17 residues. V trimming: 5 bases; J trimming: 5 bases; junction bases outside the gene matches: 17. Germline-derived CDR1 and CDR2 are SGHTA and FQGNSA. The CDR3 is CASSRRTMAGARETQYF. CDR3 sequence (DNA): TGTGCCAGCAGCCGACGGACTATGGCGGGAGCCAGGGAGACCCAGTACTTC.

This clonotype was picked up a small number of times. The chain is built from TRBV19 and TRBJ1-2, with 11 bases aligning to TRBD1. Unmatched junction bases numbered 2, after V lost 5 bases and J lost 3 bases. Germline CDR1 is LNHDA and CDR2 is SQIVND (reference sequence). The CDR3 is 14 amino acids. The CDR3 region is CASSGQGADYGYTF. As DNA, the CDR3 is TGTGCCAGTAGTGGACAGGGGGCAGACTATGGCTACACCTTC.

The sample holds a few counts of this clonotype. The chain has TRBV7-2 and TRBJ1-1; 11 nucleotides match TRBD1. With V trimmed by 8 bases and J by 4 bases, 6 bases remained unmatched. The CDR3 spans 14 residues. Germline CDR1 SGHTA, CDR2 FQGNSA. In nucleotides, the CDR3 is TGTGCCAGCGGATCCGGGACAGGGGGCACTGAAGCTTTCTTT. Protein: CASGSGTGGTEAFF.

This clonotype was detected only a few times. The chain has TRBV7-9 and TRBJ1-2; the match to TRBD1 covers 7 bases. This CDR3 contains 14 residues. V dropped 5 bases and J dropped 3; count of bases not matched to a gene: 6. Germline V gives CDR1 SEHNR, CDR2 FQNEAQ (reference sequence). In DNA, the CDR3 is TGTGCCAGCAGCCCACCCAGGGGGGACTATGGCTACACCTTC. As protein: CASSPPRGDYGYTF.

Many counts were recorded for this clonotype. This chain links TRBV6-5 with TRBJ2-1; D tentatively reads TRBD1 or TRBD2 (5 bases each). The CDR3 has 15 amino acids. Deletions cut 0 bases from V and 2 bases from J, with 8 bases between. Per germline, CDR1 MNHEY and CDR2 SVGAGI. The CDR3 DNA follows: TGTGCCAGCAGTTACTCGTGGGACGCCTACAATGAGCAGTTCTTC. Protein product: CASSYSWDAYNEQFF.

This clonotype was observed at least ten times. The chain carries TRBV7-9 and TRBJ2-5, with D hard to call. V gave up 0 bases and J gave up 9 bases, with 11 bases separating them. CDR3 size: 13 residues. CDR1 and CDR2 (germline): SEHNR, FQNEAQ (reference sequence). This CDR3 reads CASSLALVGSQYF. CDR3 DNA: TGTGCCAGCAGCTTAGCCTTGGTCGGGTCCCAGTACTTC.

This clonotype appeared many times. The V call is TRBV6-2 or TRBV6-3, the J call TRBJ2-2, with 7 bases matching TRBD2. Germline V lookup: CDR1 MNHEY, CDR2 SVGEGT. V shed 2 bases and J 6 bases; nucleotides not matched to a gene: 6. This CDR3 contains 15 residues. CDR3 sequence reads: CASSYDGRWAGELFF. CDR3 DNA: TGTGCCAGCAGTTACGACGGGAGGTGGGCCGGGGAGCTGTTTTTT.

This clonotype was found a few times. This chain uses TRBV18 with TRBJ1-5, with unresolved D. This CDR3 has 14 amino acids. V was shortened by 4 bases and J by 5 bases, with 12 bases between the two germline ends. Germline V gives CDR1 KGHSH, CDR2 LQKENI. In DNA, the CDR3 is TGTGCCAGCTCACGTAAAGGGCCCGATCAGCCCCAGCATTTT. The encoded protein is CASSRKGPDQPQHF.

This clonotype was counted many times. The V and J genes are TRBV4-1 and TRBJ2-7, with 7 bases aligning to TRBD2. The CDR3 sequence is 15 residues long. V dropped 0 bases and J dropped 6; count of bases not matched to a gene: 8. Germline CDR1 reads MGHRA; CDR2 reads YSYEKL. CDR3 protein: CASSQDSGREVEQYF. Written as DNA, the CDR3 is TGCGCCAGCAGCCAAGACAGCGGCCGGGAGGTCGAGCAGTACTTC.

This clonotype was observed at least ten times. The chain employs TRBV27 and TRBJ1-1; possibly TRBD1 for D (5 bases). V was clipped by 8 bases and J by 0 bases, with 13 bases between them. Germline loops: CDR1 MNHEY, CDR2 SMNVEV (reference sequence). The CDR3 loop spans 14 amino acids. Written as DNA, the CDR3 is TGTGCCAGCCAAACCGGGACTGTGAACACTGAAGCTTTCTTT. Protein product: CASQTGTVNTEAFF.

This clonotype was found many times. V and J are TRBV11-2 and TRBJ2-7, with no clear D. The CDR3 loop spans 12 amino acids. CDR1 and CDR2 from the germline V gene are SGHAT and FQNNGV. The V end was cut by 6 bases, the J end by 4 bases, with 10 bases between. CDR3 nucleotide sequence: TGTGCCAGCAGTCTGGTCCCGTACGAGCAGTACGTC. As protein: CASSLVPYEQYV.

This clonotype was picked up many times. V gene TRBV19 combines with J gene TRBJ2-7; 7 nucleotides align to TRBD1. V was clipped by 5 bases and J by 2 bases; unmatched bases: 12. The CDR3 has 16 residues. The germline V gene has CDR1 LNHDA and CDR2 SQIVND (reference sequence). CDR3: CASSLPAGTVAYEQYF. For the CDR3, the DNA is TGTGCCAGTAGTTTACCGGCCGGGACAGTAGCCTACGAGCAGTACTTC.

This clonotype was seen ten or more times. The chain uses TRBV7-8 and TRBJ1-6; D uncertain. Trimming cost V 0 bases and J 5 bases, with 8 bases left between them. The CDR3 contains 15 residues. CDR1 SGHVS and CDR2 FQNEAQ come from the germline V gene. The CDR3 region is CASSLASYNNSPLHF. The CDR3 bases are TGTGCCAGCAGCTTAGCGTCGTACAATAATTCACCCCTCCACTTT.

This clonotype was seen repeatedly, ten times or more. CDR3 loop: CASSEGQGATEAFF. The CDR3 nucleotides read TGTGCCAGCAGTGAAGGACAGGGGGCGACTGAAGCTTTCTTT. The chain employs TRBV6-1 and TRBJ1-1, with 10 bases fitting TRBD1. This CDR3 is built from 14 residues. CDR1 is MNHNS, CDR2 SASEGT, per germline. V was pared by 1 base and J by 5 bases, with 1 base of the junction left unmatched.

The chain links TRBV10-3 to TRBJ2-1; 9 nucleotides align to TRBD2. This CDR3 contains 13 residues. Germline values: CDR1 ENHRY, CDR2 SYGVKD. The trim removed 4 bases at V and 8 bases at J, leaving 3 bases unmatched. The CDR3 here is CAISGIAGDEQFF. DNA of the CDR3: TGTGCCATCAGTGGAATAGCGGGAGATGAGCAGTTCTTC.